This T cell receptor (beta chain) was documented in a study of response to subunit inactivated influenza vaccine. Whole-study results and caveats: T cells newly recruited by each seasonal influenza vaccination are few, the authors suggested.

Comments on this clonotype: Its target is not known.

TCRdb called the RT-PCR reads again in MiXCR, with one record for every CDR3 protein. The sample lists under 550,000 distinct CDR3 sequences; about 7.2% were seen once. The input for sequencing was PBMCs from blood, taken about 24 months after vaccination. This sequence originates from a man aged 50 to 69 who received an inactivated influenza vaccine.

CDR3 in amino acids: CASSPIRRGNRPYYEQYF. CDR3 nucleotide sequence: TGTGCCAGCAGCCCAATTAGGCGAGGTAACAGACCTTACTACGAGCAGTACTTC. The V call is TRBV11-2, the J call TRBJ2-7; D is unresolved. Germline V gives CDR1 SGHAT, CDR2 FQNNGV. Trimming stripped 5 bases from V and 3 bases from J, with 26 bases between. The CDR3 spans 18 residues.